This TCR beta chain was recorded in a study of a mutant IDH1 vaccine in newly diagnosed glioma. Study-level information: Patients got their first vaccination 4-6 weeks after radiotherapy alone, or with temozolomide cycles.

The sample's time point: week 23, last vaccination. The study gave 300 ug of mutant IDH1 20-mer peptide per vaccine dose, with topical imiquimod. Turning to this clone: Its matching antigen is unknown.

This CDR3 spans 15 amino acids. V was pared by 5 bases and J by 0 bases, with 8 bases between. In germline, CDR1 is MNHEY, CDR2 SMNVEV (reference sequence). TCRdb's copy holds only in-frame clones and misses some; the assay was immunoSEQ multiplex PCR. The table records over 35,000 clones, approximately 84% of them present only once. This receptor was taken from a woman between 18 and 29 years old with glioma. Some clones in this sample may be carry-over from other donors' samples. The chain couples TRBV27 to TRBJ1-6; D unclear. Sequenced here: PBMCs, sampled from a glioma patient whose treatment included an IDH1 peptide vaccine. The DNA for the CDR3 is TGTGCCAGCAGTCGCGGAAGCTCCTATAATTCACCCCTCCACTTT. Residues: CASSRGSSYNSPLHF.